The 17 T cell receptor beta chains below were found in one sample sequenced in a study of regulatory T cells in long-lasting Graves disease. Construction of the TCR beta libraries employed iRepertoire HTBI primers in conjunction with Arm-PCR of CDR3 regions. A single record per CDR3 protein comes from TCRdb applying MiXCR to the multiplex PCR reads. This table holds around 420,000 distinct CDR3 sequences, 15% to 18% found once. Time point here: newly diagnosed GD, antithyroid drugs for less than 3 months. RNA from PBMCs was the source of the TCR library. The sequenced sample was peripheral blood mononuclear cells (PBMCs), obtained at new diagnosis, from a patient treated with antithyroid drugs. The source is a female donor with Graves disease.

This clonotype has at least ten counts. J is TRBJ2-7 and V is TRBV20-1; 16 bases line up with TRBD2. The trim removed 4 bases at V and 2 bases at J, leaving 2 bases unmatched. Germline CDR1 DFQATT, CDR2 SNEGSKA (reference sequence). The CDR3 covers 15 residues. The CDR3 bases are TGCAGTGCTATGGGGACTAGCGGGGGGGCCTACGAGCAGTACTTC. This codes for CSAMGTSGGAYEQYF.

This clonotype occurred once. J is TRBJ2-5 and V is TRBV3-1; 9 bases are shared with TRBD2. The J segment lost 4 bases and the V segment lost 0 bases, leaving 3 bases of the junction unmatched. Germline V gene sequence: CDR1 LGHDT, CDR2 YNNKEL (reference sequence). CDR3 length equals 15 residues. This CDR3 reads CASSQDRREGETQYF. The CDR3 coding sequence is TGTGCCAGCAGCCAAGATAGGCGGGAGGGAGAGACCCAGTACTTC.

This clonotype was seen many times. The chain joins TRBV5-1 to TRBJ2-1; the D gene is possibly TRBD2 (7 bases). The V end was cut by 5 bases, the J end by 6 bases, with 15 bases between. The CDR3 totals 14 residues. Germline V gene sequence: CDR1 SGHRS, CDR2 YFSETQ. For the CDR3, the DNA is TGCGCCAGCAGTGTCGGGGGGCTTGGCAATGAGCAGTTCTTC. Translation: CASSVGGLGNEQFF.

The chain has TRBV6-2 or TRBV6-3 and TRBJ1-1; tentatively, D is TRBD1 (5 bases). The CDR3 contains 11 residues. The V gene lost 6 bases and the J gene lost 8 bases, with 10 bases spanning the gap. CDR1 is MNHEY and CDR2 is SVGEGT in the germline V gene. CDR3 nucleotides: TGTGCCAGCAGCGCCTGGGGCGAAGCTTTCTTT. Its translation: CASSAWGEAFF.

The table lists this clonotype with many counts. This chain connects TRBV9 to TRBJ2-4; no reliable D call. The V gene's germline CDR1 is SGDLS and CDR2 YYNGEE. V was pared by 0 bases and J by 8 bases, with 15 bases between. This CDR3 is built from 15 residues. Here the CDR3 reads CASSVDQSAMDIQYF. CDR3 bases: TGTGCCAGCAGCGTAGATCAGAGTGCTATGGACATTCAGTACTTC.

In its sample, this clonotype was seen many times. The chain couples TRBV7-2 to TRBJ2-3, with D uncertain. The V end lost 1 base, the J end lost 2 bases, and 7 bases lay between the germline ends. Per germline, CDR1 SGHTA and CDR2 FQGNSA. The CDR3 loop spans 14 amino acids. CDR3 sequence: CASSLGHYTDTQYF. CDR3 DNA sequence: TGTGCCAGCAGCTTAGGACACTACACAGATACGCAGTATTTT.

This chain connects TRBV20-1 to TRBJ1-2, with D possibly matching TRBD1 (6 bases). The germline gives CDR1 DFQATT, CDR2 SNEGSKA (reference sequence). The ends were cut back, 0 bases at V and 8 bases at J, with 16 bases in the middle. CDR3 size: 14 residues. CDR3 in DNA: TGCAGTGCTAGAGATCGGACAGTGTTCGGCGGCTACACCTTC. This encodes CSARDRTVFGGYTF.

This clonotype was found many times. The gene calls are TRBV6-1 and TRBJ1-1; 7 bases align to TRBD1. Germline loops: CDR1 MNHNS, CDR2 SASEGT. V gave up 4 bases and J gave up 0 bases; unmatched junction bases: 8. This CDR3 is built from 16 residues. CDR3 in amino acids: CASSAYQGVMNTEAFF. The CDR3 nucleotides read TGTGCCAGCAGTGCTTATCAGGGGGTCATGAACACTGAAGCTTTCTTT.

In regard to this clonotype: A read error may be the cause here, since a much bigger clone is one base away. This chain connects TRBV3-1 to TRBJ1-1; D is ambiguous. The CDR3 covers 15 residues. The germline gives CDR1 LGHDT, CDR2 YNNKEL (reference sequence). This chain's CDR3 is CASSSAGSMNTEASF. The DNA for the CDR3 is TGTGCCAGCAGCTCAGCCGGGTCCATGAACACTGAAGCTTCCTTT.

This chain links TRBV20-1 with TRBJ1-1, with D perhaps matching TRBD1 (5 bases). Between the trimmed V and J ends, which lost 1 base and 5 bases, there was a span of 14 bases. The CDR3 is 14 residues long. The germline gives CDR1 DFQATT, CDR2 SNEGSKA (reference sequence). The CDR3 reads CSARVGTGWTEAFF. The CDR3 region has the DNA TGCAGTGCTAGAGTAGGGACTGGATGGACTGAAGCTTTCTTT.

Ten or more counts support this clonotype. The CDR3 bases are TGTGCCAGCAGTTCAGGCGCCGATCAGCCCCAGCATTTT. Its protein product is CASSSGADQPQHF. The chain links TRBV6-5 to TRBJ1-5, with D hard to call. Germline V gene data show CDR1 as MNHEY and CDR2 as SVGAGI. Trimming took 4 bases from V and 5 from J, leaving 9 bases between them. This CDR3 has 13 amino acids.

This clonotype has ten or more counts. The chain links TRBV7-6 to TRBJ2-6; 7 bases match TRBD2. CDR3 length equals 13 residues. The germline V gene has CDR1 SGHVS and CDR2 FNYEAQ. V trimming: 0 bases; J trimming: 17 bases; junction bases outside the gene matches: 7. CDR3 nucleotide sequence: TGTGCCAGCAGCTTAGCTGTCGGGGGGAGTGTGACTTTC. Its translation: CASSLAVGGSVTF.

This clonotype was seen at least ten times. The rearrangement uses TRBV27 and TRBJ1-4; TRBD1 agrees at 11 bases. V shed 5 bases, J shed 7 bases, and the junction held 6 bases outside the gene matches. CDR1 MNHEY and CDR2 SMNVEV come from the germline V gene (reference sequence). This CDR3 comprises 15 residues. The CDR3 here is CASSPRTGGSEKLFF. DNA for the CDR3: TGTGCCAGCAGTCCAAGGACAGGGGGCAGTGAAAAACTGTTTTTT. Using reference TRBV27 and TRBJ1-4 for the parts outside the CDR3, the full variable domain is EAQVTQNPRYLITVTGKKLTVTCSQNMNHEYMSWYRQDPGLGLRQIYYSMNVEVTDKGDVPEGYKVSRKEKRNFPLILESPSPNQTSLYFCASSPRTGGSEKLFFGSGTQLSVL.

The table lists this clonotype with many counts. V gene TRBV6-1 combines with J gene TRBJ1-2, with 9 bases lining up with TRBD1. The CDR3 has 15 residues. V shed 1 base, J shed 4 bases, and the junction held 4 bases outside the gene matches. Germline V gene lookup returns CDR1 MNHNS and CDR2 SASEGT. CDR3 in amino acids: CASSEGQGGSYGYTF. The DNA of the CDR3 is TGTGCCAGCAGTGAAGGACAGGGGGGATCCTATGGCTACACCTTC.

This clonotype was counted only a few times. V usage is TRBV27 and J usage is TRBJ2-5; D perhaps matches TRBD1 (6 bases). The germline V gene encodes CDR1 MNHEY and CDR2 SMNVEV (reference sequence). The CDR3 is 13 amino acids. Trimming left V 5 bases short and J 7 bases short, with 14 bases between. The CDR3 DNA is TGTGCCAGCAGTCAGGACAGTCGAGGGACCCAGTACTTC. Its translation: CASSQDSRGTQYF.

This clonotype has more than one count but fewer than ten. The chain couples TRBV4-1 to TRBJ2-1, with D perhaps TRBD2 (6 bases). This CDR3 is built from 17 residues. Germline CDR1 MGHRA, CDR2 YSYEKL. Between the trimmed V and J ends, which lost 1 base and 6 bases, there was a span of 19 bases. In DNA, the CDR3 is TGCGCCAGCAGCCAAGGAGGTACTAGCTTAGGATCCAATGAGCAGTTCTTC. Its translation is CASSQGGTSLGSNEQFF.

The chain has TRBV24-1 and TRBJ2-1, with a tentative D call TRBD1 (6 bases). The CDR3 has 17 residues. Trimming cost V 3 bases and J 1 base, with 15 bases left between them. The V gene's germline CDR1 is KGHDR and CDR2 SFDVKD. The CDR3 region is CATSDPPNRESYNEQFF. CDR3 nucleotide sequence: TGTGCCACCAGTGATCCCCCTAACAGGGAATCCTACAATGAGCAGTTCTTC.